This T cell receptor (beta chain) appears in the sequencing data of a study of blood T cell repertoires in COVID-19. From germline, CDR1 is SEHNR and CDR2 FQNEAQ (reference sequence). V lost 7 bases, J lost 6 bases, and 17 bases stayed unmatched. The CDR3 length is 17 residues. Here immunoSEQ multiplex PCR was the method, and the copy in TCRdb shows in-frame clones only, minus some. Among about 320,000 clones listed, 90% were seen once. The genes are TRBV7-9 and TRBJ1-4; 7 nucleotides align to TRBD1. The clonotype comes from a man aged 55 to 69 who had recovered from COVID-19. What was sequenced was PBMCs or T cells enriched from blood (not recorded which). The DNA of the CDR3 is TGTGCCAGCACCCAATTTGGTAGACAGGGATCATATGAAAAACTGTTTTTT. Translating it yields CASTQFGRQGSYEKLFF.